One sample yielded the 20 T cell receptor beta chains listed below, sequenced in a study of T cell responses to AZD1222 COVID-19 vaccine. Generated by immunoSEQ multiplex PCR, the TCRdb table keeps only in-frame clones and is missing some. Counted here are tens of thousands of clones, over 75% occurring once; the ten biggest clones make up 9.5% to 13%. Source: peripheral blood, taken 28 days after the second AZD1222 dose. The source of these receptors is an adult who received the AZD1222 COVID-19 vaccine.

V is TRBV20-1 and J is TRBJ2-1; no clear D gene. The CDR3 totals 11 residues. The germline V gene encodes CDR1 DFQATT and CDR2 SNEGSKA (reference sequence). The V end lost 0 bases, the J end lost 7 bases, and 4 bases lay between the germline ends. The CDR3 bases are TGCAGTGCTAGAGAGGGGAATGAGCAGTTCTTC. It translates to CSAREGNEQFF.

This clone occurred a few times. This rearrangement joins TRBV21-1 to TRBJ2-7; TRBD1 was called by the table and not checked on the DNA. TRBV21-1 is annotated as a pseudogene. CDR3 size: 14 residues. Here the CDR3 reads CASSSRTGAYEQYF. Here the CDR3 DNA reads TGTGCCAGCAGCTCCAGGACAGGGGCCTACGAGCAGTACTTC.

The chain joins TRBV9 to TRBJ2-3; D is ambiguous. The V and J ends lost 2 bases and 4 bases respectively, with 14 bases between them. This CDR3 is 15 amino acids long. Germline loops: CDR1 SGDLS, CDR2 YYNGEE. CDR3 in DNA: TGTGCCAGCAGCGTTTCCGTGGGTAGGGCAGATACGCAGTATTTT. Its protein is CASSVSVGRADTQYF.

The table lists this clone with a count of one. The chain uses TRBV4-3 and TRBJ2-1; TRBD2 matches at 7 bases. There are 15 residues in the CDR3. Germline V lookup: CDR1 LGHNA, CDR2 YSLEER. Unmatched junction bases numbered 7, after V lost 0 bases and J lost 8 bases. In DNA, the CDR3 is TGCGCCAGCAGCCAAGAAAGGACTAGGGTCGATGAGCAGTTCTTC. As protein: CASSQERTRVDEQFF.

This chain joins TRBV9 and TRBJ1-1; 7 bases are a match to TRBD1. This CDR3 is built from 13 residues. Germline values: CDR1 SGDLS, CDR2 YYNGEE. The V gene end was trimmed by 0 bases and the J gene end by 10 bases; junction bases not matched to a gene: 6. CDR3 sequence: CASSVGQGYGAFF. Here the CDR3 DNA reads TGTGCCAGCAGCGTAGGACAGGGATATGGAGCTTTCTTT. Based on the CDR3 plus reference TRBV9 and TRBJ1-1, the full variable domain is DSGVTQTPKHLITATGQRVTLRCSPRSGDLSVYWYQQSLDQGLQFLIQYYNGEERAKGNILERFSAQQFPDLHSELNLSSLELGDSALYFCASSVGQGYGAFFGQGTRLTVV.

This sequence joins TRBV12-5 and TRBJ1-2, with D perhaps matching TRBD1 (5 bases). The V gene's germline CDR1 is LGHNT and CDR2 FRNRAP. This CDR3 is built from 15 residues. The V end lost 5 bases, the J end lost 1 base, and 14 bases lay between the germline ends. The CDR3 DNA reads TGTGCTAGTGGTGCCACCGGGACCGTTAACTATGGCTACACCTTC. This codes for CASGATGTVNYGYTF.

This clone was recorded once. The rearrangement uses TRBV6-5 and TRBJ1-6, with 10 bases lining up with TRBD1. V was pared by 6 bases and J by 9 bases, with 5 bases of the junction left unmatched. The germline V gene encodes CDR1 MNHEY and CDR2 SVGAGI. The CDR3 totals 14 residues. CDR3 nucleotide sequence: TGTGCCAGCAGCCCCGGGACAGGGGTTTCACCCCTCCACTTT. Its protein is CASSPGTGVSPLHF.

CDR3 in DNA: TGCGCCAGCAGCCAAGAGGTTTGGGGGCGCGGAGGCTACACCTTC. It is translated as CASSQEVWGRGGYTF. This chain joins TRBV4-3 and TRBJ1-2; D perhaps matches TRBD1 (6 bases). In germline, CDR1 is LGHNA, CDR2 YSLEER. V lost 0 bases, J lost 8 bases, and 16 bases lay in between. The length of the CDR3 is 15 residues.

The table lists this clone with a few counts. J is TRBJ2-2 and V is TRBV10-3, with TRBD1 matching over 7 bases. Germline trimming cut 3 bases from V and 4 bases from J; bases unmatched to any gene: 5. This CDR3 has 15 amino acids. Germline CDR1 ENHRY, CDR2 SYGVKD. The CDR3 bases are TGTGCCATCAGTGACAAGGGGGCGCCCACCGGGGAGCTGTTTTTT. Protein product: CAISDKGAPTGELFF.

For the CDR3, the DNA is TGTGCCAGCAGCTTACGAACTAGCGGGAGCAACAACAATGAGCAGTTCTTC. Translated: CASSLRTSGSNNNEQFF. The rearrangement joins TRBV7-9 to TRBJ2-1, with 11 bases that match TRBD2. J was trimmed by 5 bases and V by 2 bases; bases with no gene match: 8. CDR3 length: 17 residues. The germline gives CDR1 SEHNR, CDR2 FQNEAQ (reference sequence).

The rearrangement joins TRBV6-5 to TRBJ1-1, with 7 nucleotides matching TRBD1. V shed 6 bases and J 4 bases; nucleotides not matched to a gene: 5. In germline, CDR1 is MNHEY, CDR2 SVGAGI. There are 13 residues in the CDR3. DNA for the CDR3: TGTGCCAGCAGGCAGGGGGATGGCACTGAAGCTTTCTTT. It codes for CASRQGDGTEAFF.

The rearrangement links TRBV6-6 to TRBJ1-6, with D hard to call. This CDR3 has 14 amino acids. The V and J ends lost 1 base and 13 bases respectively, with 14 bases between them. Germline loops: CDR1 MNHNY, CDR2 SVGAGI (reference sequence). The CDR3 bases are TGTGCCAGCAGTTACTTCCCCTCTTCCAGCCCCCTCCACTTT. Residues: CASSYFPSSSPLHF.

This clone has more than one count but fewer than ten. The chain carries TRBV28 and TRBJ2-6; 8 bases line up with TRBD1. This CDR3 contains 17 residues. Germline V lookup: CDR1 MDHEN, CDR2 SYDVKM. V lost 5 bases to trimming and J lost 2 bases; unmatched junction nucleotides: 8. The CDR3 loop reads CASSPGTGRAGANVLTF. The CDR3 DNA reads as TGTGCCAGCAGTCCCGGGACAGGTCGAGCTGGGGCCAACGTCCTGACTTTC.

The gene calls are TRBV18 and TRBJ1-4, with TRBD1 matching over 9 bases. CDR1 KGHSH and CDR2 LQKENI come from the germline V gene. This CDR3 spans 17 amino acids. The ends lost 6 bases at V and 11 bases at J; junction bases unmatched: 19. In DNA form, the CDR3 reads TGTGCCAGCTCCCTCATGAAGGTGGACAGGGGTGGAGGGAAACTGTTTTTT. Encoded protein: CASSLMKVDRGGGKLFF.

The J gene is TRBJ2-1, the V gene TRBV19; a possible D gene is TRBD2 (6 bases). Germline lookup yields CDR1 LNHDA and CDR2 SQIVND (reference sequence). Between the trimmed V and J ends, which lost 6 bases and 4 bases, there was a span of 16 bases. The CDR3 contains 15 residues. The DNA of the CDR3 is TGTGCCAGTAGCCCCGGCGGCGGGGTTTACAATGAGCAGTTCTTC. This translates into CASSPGGGVYNEQFF.

The rearrangement links TRBV7-2 to TRBJ1-2; D not resolved. This CDR3 comprises 13 residues. The germline V gene encodes CDR1 SGHTA and CDR2 FQGNSA. Trimming shortened V by 1 base and J by 14 bases, and 17 bases separated the two germline ends. Here the CDR3 DNA reads TGTGCCAGCAGCTTAGAGGGTGGAGGGTCAACGACCTTC. Translating gives CASSLEGGGSTTF.

This chain connects TRBV7-9 to TRBJ2-2; D is perhaps TRBD1 (7 bases). V was shortened by 2 bases and J by 5 bases, with 12 bases between the two germline ends. The germline V gene encodes CDR1 SEHNR and CDR2 FQNEAQ (reference sequence). This CDR3 has 15 amino acids. This CDR3 is CASSLRQGGTGELFF. DNA of the CDR3: TGTGCCAGCAGCTTAAGACAGGGAGGAACCGGGGAGCTGTTTTTT. The full variable domain, its missing parts supplied by reference TRBV7-9 and TRBJ2-2, is DTGVSQNPRHKITKRGQNVTFRCDPISEHNRLYWYRQTLGQGPEFLTYFQNEAQLEKSRLLSDRFSAERPKGSFSTLEIQRTEQGDSAMYLCASSLRQGGTGELFFGEGSRLTVL.

The chain recombines TRBV7-9 with TRBJ1-6; possibly TRBD1 for D (5 bases). The CDR3 is 14 amino acids. V was pared by 10 bases and J by 4 bases, with 14 bases between. Germline CDR1 and CDR2: SEHNR and FQNEAQ (reference sequence). As DNA, the CDR3 is TGTGCCATCTCAATTCAGGGTTATAATTCACCCCTCCACTTT. This gives the protein CAISIQGYNSPLHF.

The gene calls are TRBV2 and TRBJ2-4; D could derive from TRBD1 or TRBD2 (6 bases each). Germline CDR1 is SNHLY and CDR2 is FYNNEI. V lost 7 bases to trimming and J lost 6 bases, with 16 bases between them. The CDR3 loop spans 14 amino acids. CDR3 nucleotide sequence: TGTGCCAGCAAGAGGGGGGAACACTTAAACATTCAGTACTTC. Translation gives CASKRGEHLNIQYF.

The V gene is TRBV24-1, the J gene TRBJ1-2, with D hard to call. Trimming left V 3 bases short and J 2 bases short, with 3 bases between. Germline V CDR1 and CDR2: KGHDR, SFDVKD. The CDR3 is made up of 12 amino acids. The CDR3 DNA sequence: TGTGCCACCAGTGATGTCAACTATGGCTACACCTTC. It is translated as CATSDVNYGYTF.